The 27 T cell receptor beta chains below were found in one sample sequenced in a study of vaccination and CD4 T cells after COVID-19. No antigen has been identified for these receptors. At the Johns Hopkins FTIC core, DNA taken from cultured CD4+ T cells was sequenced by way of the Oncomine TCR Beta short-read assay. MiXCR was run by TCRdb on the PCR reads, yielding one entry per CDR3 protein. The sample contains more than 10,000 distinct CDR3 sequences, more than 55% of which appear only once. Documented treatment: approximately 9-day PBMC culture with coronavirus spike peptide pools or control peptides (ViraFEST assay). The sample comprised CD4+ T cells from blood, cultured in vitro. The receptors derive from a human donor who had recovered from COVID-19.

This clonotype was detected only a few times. As DNA, the CDR3 is TGCAGTGCTCAGGAAGGACAGGGAGGCGCCGGGGAGCTGTTTTTT. This gives the protein CSAQEGQGGAGELFF. This chain joins TRBV20-1 and TRBJ2-2; 8 bases fit TRBD1. The CDR3 sequence is 15 residues long. The J segment lost 6 bases and the V segment lost 5 bases, leaving 11 bases of the junction unmatched. Germline V gives CDR1 DFQATT, CDR2 SNEGSKA (reference sequence).

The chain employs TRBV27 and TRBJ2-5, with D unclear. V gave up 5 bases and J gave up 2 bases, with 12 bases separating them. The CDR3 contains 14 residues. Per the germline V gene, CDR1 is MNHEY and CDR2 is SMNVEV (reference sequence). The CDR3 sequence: CASSPTSWQETQYF. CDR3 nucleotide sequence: TGTGCCAGCAGTCCAACCTCGTGGCAAGAGACCCAGTACTTC.

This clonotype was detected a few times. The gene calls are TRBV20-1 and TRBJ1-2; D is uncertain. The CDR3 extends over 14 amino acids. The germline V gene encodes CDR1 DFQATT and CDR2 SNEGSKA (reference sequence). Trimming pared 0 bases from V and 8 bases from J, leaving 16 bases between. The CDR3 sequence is CSARDRKGWNGYTF. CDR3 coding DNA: TGCAGTGCTAGAGATAGGAAGGGATGGAACGGCTACACCTTC.

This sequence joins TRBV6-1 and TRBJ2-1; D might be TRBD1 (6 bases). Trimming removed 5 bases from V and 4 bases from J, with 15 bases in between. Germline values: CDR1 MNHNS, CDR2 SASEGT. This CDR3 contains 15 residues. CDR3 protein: CASSLDRSRYNEQFF. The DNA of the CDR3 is TGTGCCAGCAGTCTTGACAGGTCGAGATACAATGAGCAGTTCTTC.

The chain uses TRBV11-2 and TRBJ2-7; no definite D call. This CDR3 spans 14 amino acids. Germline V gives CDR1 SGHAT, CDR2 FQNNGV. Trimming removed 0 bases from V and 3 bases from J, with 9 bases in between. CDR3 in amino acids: CASSLDLLVYEQYF. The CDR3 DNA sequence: TGTGCCAGCAGCTTAGATCTTTTGGTCTACGAGCAGTACTTC.

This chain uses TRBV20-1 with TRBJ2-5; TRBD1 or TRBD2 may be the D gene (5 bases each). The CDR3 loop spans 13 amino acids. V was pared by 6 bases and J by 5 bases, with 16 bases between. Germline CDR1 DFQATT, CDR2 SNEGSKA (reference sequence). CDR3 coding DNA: TGCAGTGCAAGGACCTTGGGGACCGAGACCCAGTACTTC. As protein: CSARTLGTETQYF.

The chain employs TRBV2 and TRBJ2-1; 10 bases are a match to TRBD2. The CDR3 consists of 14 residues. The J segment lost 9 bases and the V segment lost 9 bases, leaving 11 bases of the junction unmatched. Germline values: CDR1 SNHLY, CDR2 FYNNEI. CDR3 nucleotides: TGTGCCAGTAACCAGCGGGAGGGCCTTAGTGAGCAGTTCTTC. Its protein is CASNQREGLSEQFF.

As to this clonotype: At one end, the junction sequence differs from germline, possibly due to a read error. The CDR3 here is CASSSDRNTAAFF. CDR3 DNA sequence: TGTGCCAGCAGTTCCGACAGGAACACTGCAGCTTTCTTT. The V gene is TRBV7-8, the J gene TRBJ1-1, with D possibly matching TRBD1 (6 bases). The CDR3 is 13 amino acids. In germline, CDR1 is SGHVS, CDR2 FQNEAQ.

The CDR3 DNA reads as TGTGCCAGCAGTTACTCGTTCAGCAAGGGGGAGACCCAGTACTTC. Protein product: CASSYSFSKGETQYF. This rearrangement joins TRBV6-2 or TRBV6-3 to TRBJ2-5; D may be TRBD1 (5 bases). Per the germline V gene, CDR1 is MNHEY and CDR2 is SVGEGT. V lost 0 bases and J 5 bases, leaving 13 bases between the germline ends. CDR3 length: 15 amino acids.

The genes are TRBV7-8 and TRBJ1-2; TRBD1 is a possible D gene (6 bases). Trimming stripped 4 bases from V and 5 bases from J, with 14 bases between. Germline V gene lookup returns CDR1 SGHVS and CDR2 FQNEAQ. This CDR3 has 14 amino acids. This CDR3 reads CASSYSGTTYGYTF. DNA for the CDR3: TGTGCCAGCAGCTACTCTGGGACAACTTATGGCTACACCTTC.

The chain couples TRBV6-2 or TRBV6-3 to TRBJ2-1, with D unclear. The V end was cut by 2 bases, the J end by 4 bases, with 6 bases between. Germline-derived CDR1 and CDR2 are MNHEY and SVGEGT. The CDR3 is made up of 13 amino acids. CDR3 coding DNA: TGTGCCAGCAGTTACATAAAGTACAATGAGCAGTTCTTC. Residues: CASSYIKYNEQFF.

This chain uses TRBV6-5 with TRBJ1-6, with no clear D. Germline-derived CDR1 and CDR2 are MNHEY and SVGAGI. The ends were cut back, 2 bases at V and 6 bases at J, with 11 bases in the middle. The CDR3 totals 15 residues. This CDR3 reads CASSYQLWTNSPLHF. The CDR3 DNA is TGTGCCAGCAGTTACCAACTGTGGACTAATTCACCCCTCCACTTT.

CDR3 nucleotide sequence: TGTGCCAGCAGAGCTAGCGGGCAAGAGACCCAGTACTTC. It encodes CASRASGQETQYF. The chain employs TRBV7-3 and TRBJ2-5, with TRBD2 matching 8 bases. Germline assignment: CDR1 SGHTA and CDR2 FQGTGA. J lost 2 bases, V lost 6 bases, and 2 bases had no gene match. This CDR3 is built from 13 residues. The complete variable domain, with remaining parts taken from reference TRBV7-3 and TRBJ2-5, reads GAGVSQTPSNKVTEKGKYVELRCDPISGHTALYWYRQSLGQGPEFLIYFQGTGAADDSGLPNDRFFAVRPEGSVSTLKIQRTERGDSAVYLCASRASGQETQYFGPGTRLLVL.

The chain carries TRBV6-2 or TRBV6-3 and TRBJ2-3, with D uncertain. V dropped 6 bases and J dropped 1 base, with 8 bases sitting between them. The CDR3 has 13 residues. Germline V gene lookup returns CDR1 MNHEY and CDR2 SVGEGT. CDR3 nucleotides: TGTGCCAGCAGCCGCGACGGCACAGATACGCAGTATTTT. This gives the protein CASSRDGTDTQYF.

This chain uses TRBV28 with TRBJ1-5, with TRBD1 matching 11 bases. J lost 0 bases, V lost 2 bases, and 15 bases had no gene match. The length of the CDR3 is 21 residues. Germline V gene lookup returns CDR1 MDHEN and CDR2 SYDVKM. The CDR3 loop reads CASSLEWVWDRGNNSNQPQHF. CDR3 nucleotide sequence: TGTGCCAGCAGTTTAGAGTGGGTCTGGGACAGGGGGAACAATAGCAATCAGCCCCAGCATTTT.

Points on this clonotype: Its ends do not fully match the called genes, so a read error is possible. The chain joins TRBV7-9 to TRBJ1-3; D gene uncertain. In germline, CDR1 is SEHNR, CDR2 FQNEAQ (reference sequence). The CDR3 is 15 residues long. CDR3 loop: CVSSFSDRILNTIYF. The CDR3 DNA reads TGTGTCAGCAGCTTCTCTGACCGGATTCTAAACACCATATATTTT.

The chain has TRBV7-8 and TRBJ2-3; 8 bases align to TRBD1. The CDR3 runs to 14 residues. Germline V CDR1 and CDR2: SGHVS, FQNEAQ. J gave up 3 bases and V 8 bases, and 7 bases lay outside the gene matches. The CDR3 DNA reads TGTGCCAGCTCCGGACAGGGCAGGACAGATACGCAGTATTTT. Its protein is CASSGQGRTDTQYF.

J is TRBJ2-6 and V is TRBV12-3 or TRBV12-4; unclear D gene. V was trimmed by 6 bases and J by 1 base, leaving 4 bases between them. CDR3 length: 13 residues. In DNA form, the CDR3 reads TGTGCCAGCAGGGGGTCTGGGGCCAACGTCCTGACTTTC. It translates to CASRGSGANVLTF.

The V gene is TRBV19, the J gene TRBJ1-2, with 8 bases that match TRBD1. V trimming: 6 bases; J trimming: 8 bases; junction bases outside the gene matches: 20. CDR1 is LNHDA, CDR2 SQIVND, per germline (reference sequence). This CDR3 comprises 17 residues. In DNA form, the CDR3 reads TGTGCCAGTAGCAAACCCCGGACGCAGGACAGGGAAGAGGGCTACACCTTC. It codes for CASSKPRTQDREEGYTF.

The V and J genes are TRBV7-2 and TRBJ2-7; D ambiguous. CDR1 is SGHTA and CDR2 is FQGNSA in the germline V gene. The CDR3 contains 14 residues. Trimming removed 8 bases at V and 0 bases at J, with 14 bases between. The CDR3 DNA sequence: TGTGCCAGCTCCGGCCGTAGGAGCTCCTACGAGCAGTACTTC. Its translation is CASSGRRSSYEQYF. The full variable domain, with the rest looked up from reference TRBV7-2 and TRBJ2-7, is GAGVSQSPSNKVTEKGKDVELRCDPISGHTALYWYRQSLGQGLEFLIYFQGNSAPDKSGLPSDRFSAERTGGSVSTLTIQRTQQEDSAVYLCASSGRRSSYEQYFGPGTRLTVT.

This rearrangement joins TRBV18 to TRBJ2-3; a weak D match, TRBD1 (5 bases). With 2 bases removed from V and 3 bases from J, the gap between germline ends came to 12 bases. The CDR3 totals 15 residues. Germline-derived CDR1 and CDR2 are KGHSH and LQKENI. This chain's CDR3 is CASSPFVGVTDTQYF. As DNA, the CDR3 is TGTGCCAGCTCACCATTCGTAGGGGTTACAGATACGCAGTATTTT.

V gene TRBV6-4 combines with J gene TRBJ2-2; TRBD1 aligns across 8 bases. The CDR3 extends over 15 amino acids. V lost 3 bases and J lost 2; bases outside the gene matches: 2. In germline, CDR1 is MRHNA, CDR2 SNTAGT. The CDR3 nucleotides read TGTGCCAGCAGTGAAGGACAGGGAAACACCGGGGAGCTGTTTTTT. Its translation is CASSEGQGNTGELFF.

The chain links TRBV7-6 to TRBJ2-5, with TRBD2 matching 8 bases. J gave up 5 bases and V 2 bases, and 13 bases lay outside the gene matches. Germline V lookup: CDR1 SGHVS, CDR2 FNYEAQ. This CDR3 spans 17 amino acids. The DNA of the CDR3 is TGTGCCAGCAGCTTAATGTACGGGACTAGAGGGACGGAGACCCAGTACTTC. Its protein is CASSLMYGTRGTETQYF.

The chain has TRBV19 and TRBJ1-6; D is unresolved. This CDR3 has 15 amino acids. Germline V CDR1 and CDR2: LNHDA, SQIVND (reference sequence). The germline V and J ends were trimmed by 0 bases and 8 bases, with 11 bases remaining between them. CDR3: CASSIDGDTHSPLHF. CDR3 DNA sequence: TGTGCCAGTAGTATAGACGGTGACACACATTCACCCCTCCACTTT.

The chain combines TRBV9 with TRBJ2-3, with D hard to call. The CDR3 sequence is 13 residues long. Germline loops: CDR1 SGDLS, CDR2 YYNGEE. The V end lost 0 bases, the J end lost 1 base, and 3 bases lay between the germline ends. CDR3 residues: CASSVGGTDTQYF. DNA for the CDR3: TGTGCCAGCAGCGTAGGTGGCACAGATACGCAGTATTTT.

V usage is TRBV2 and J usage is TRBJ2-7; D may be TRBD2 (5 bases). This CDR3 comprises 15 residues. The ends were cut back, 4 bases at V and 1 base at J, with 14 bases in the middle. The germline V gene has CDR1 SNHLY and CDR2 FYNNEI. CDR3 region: CASSARPSGSYEQYF. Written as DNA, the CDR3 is TGTGCCAGCAGTGCGCGACCGAGCGGTTCCTACGAGCAGTACTTC.

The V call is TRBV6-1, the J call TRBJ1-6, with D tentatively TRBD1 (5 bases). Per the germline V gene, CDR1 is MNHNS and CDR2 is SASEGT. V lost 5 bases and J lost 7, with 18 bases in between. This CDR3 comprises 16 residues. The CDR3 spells CASSNDEGLPNSPLHF. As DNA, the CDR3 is TGTGCCAGCAGTAACGATGAGGGGCTCCCCAATTCACCCCTCCACTTT.